The clone carrying this T cell receptor (beta chain) was seen more than once but under ten times. This specimen belongs to a study of blood T cell repertoires in COVID-19. TCRdb's copy holds only in-frame clones and misses some; the assay was immunoSEQ multiplex PCR. The data hold 150,000 to 200,000 clones, with roughly 80% observed a single time. The Seattle site enrolled patients during active infection and followed them longitudinally. This CDR3 contains 13 residues. Per germline, CDR1 SGHDN and CDR2 FVKESK. The V end was cut by 2 bases, the J end by 2 bases, with 6 bases between. Sequencing was performed on peripheral blood. The clonotype originates from a woman in her 70s with COVID-19, enrolled during active disease. The J gene is TRBJ1-2, the V gene TRBV14; D ambiguous. The DNA for the CDR3 is TGTGCCAGCAGCCAACGAGTGAACTATGGCTACACCTTC. Protein product: CASSQRVNYGYTF. Full variable domain (rest looked up from reference TRBV14 and TRBJ1-2): EAGVTQFPSHSVIEKGQTVTLRCDPISGHDNLYWYRRVMGKEIKFLLHFVKESKQDESGMPNNRFLAERTGGTYSTLKVQPAELEDSGVYFCASSQRVNYGYTFGSGTRLTVV.